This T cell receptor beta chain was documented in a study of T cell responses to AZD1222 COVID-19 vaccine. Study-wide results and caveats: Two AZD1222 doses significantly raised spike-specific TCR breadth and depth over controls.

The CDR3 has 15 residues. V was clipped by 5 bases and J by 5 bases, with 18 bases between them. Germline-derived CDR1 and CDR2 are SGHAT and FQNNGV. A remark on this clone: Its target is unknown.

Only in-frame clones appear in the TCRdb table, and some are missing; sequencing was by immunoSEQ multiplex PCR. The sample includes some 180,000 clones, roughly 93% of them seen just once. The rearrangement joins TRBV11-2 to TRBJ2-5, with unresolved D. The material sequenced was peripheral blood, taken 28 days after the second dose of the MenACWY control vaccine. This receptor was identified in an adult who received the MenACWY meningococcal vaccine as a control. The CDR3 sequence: CASSPRLLGWETQYF. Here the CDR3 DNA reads TGTGCCAGCAGCCCTCGTTTGTTAGGGTGGGAGACCCAGTACTTC.